Reported below is one T cell receptor (beta chain). Its antigen is unidentified. This record comes from a study of cytomegalovirus exposure and HLA in healthy donors. Primers for the PCR totalled 60 Vbeta and 13 Jbeta. Assay used: immunoSEQ multiplex PCR; TCRdb lists only in-frame clones, some missing. The sample lists more than 150,000 clones; around four fifths were seen once. Study conclusions and caveats: The listing of approximately 160 TCR beta chains classed them as cytomegalovirus-associated.

The CDR3 loop spans 16 amino acids. Trimming took off 5 bases at V and 3 bases at J, with 14 bases between the two ends. Germline values: CDR1 SGHAT, CDR2 FQNNGV. This sequence originates from a young man in good health and CMV-seronegative. Specimen: PBMCs. The rearrangement links TRBV11-2 to TRBJ1-6; no definite D call. CDR3 sequence: CASSHRRGDYNSPLHF. CDR3 sequence (DNA): TGTGCCAGCAGCCACCGTCGGGGAGACTATAATTCACCCCTCCACTTT. The full variable domain, rest sourced from reference TRBV11-2 and TRBJ1-6, is EAGVAQSPRYKIIEKRQSVAFWCNPISGHATLYWYQQILGQGPKLLIQFQNNGVVDDSQLPKDRFSAERLKGVDSTLKIQPAKLEDSAVYLCASSHRRGDYNSPLHFGNGTRLTVT.